The 8 T cell receptor beta chains below all came from one sample that was sequenced in a study of blood T cell repertoires in COVID-19. Profiled with immunoSEQ multiplex PCR; TCRdb holds only in-frame clones, not every one. The table lists about 410,000 clones, about 90% of them singletons. Sequenced: PBMCs or T cells enriched from blood (not recorded which). The source is a woman aged 30 to 39 who had recovered from COVID-19.

The genes are TRBV4-1 and TRBJ1-6, with 7 bases that match TRBD1. This CDR3 comprises 16 residues. After removal of 4 bases from V and 5 bases from J, the junction contained 8 bases not matched to a gene. Germline V gene data show CDR1 as MGHRA and CDR2 as YSYEKL. In DNA, the CDR3 is TGCGCCAGCAGCCGATACGACAGGGCTGATAATTCACCCCTCCACTTT. Its translation is CASSRYDRADNSPLHF.

The chain recombines TRBV7-9 with TRBJ2-1, with D perhaps matching TRBD1 (5 bases). The CDR3 sequence is 13 residues long. The germline V gene encodes CDR1 SEHNR and CDR2 FQNEAQ (reference sequence). Trimming left V 10 bases short and J 7 bases short, with 17 bases between. The DNA of the CDR3 is TGTGCCACCTCCCTGGGGCCGAGGAATGAGCAGTTCTTC. Translation gives CATSLGPRNEQFF.

The chain links TRBV2 to TRBJ2-1, with TRBD2 matching over 7 bases. This CDR3 has 18 residues. V was pared by 3 bases and J by 0 bases, with 11 bases of the junction left unmatched. Looked up from germline, CDR1 is SNHLY and CDR2 is FYNNEI. The CDR3 DNA sequence: TGTGCCAGCAGTGAGAGCGCGGGGGAATCCAGCTCCTACAATGAGCAGTTCTTC. This codes for CASSESAGESSSYNEQFF.

The chain uses TRBV2 and TRBJ1-2, with 8 bases identical to TRBD1. V lost 9 bases and J lost 8; bases outside the gene matches: 17. This CDR3 is 15 amino acids long. Germline V gene sequence: CDR1 SNHLY, CDR2 FYNNEI. As DNA, the CDR3 is TGTGCCAGTCCGACAGGGGTAATATCCACTGGCGGCTACACCTTC. It translates to CASPTGVISTGGYTF. Full variable domain (missing parts from reference TRBV2 and TRBJ1-2): EPEVTQTPSHQVTQMGQEVILRCVPISNHLYFYWYRQILGQKVEFLVSFYNNEISEKSEIFDDQFSVERPDGSNFTLKIRSTKLEDSAMYFCASPTGVISTGGYTFGSGTRLTVV.

V is TRBV7-9 and J is TRBJ2-7; tentative D call: TRBD2 (6 bases). The CDR3 loop spans 14 amino acids. From germline, CDR1 is SEHNR and CDR2 FQNEAQ (reference sequence). V was pared by 1 base and J by 2 bases, with 9 bases between. The CDR3 DNA follows: TGTGCCAGCAGCTTAGGAGGGGAGGCCTACGAGCAGTACTTC. This translates into CASSLGGEAYEQYF.

The CDR3 DNA reads as TGTGCCAGCTCATCGCGAGCAATACCTGATAGCAATCAGCCCCAGCATTTT. Residues: CASSSRAIPDSNQPQHF. The genes are TRBV18 and TRBJ1-5; D gene ambiguous. Germline V lookup: CDR1 KGHSH, CDR2 LQKENI. This CDR3 spans 17 amino acids. Trimming cost V 5 bases and J 0 bases, with 17 bases left between them.

This chain connects TRBV10-3 to TRBJ2-5, with 7 bases aligning to TRBD1. CDR1 and CDR2 from the germline V gene are ENHRY and SYGVKD. This CDR3 has 16 amino acids. V was pared by 6 bases and J by 7 bases, with 17 bases of the junction left unmatched. The CDR3 region is CAIRGGQEAGVGTQYF. The CDR3 DNA sequence: TGTGCCATCAGGGGCGGACAGGAGGCAGGTGTGGGGACCCAGTACTTC.

CDR3 DNA sequence: TGTGCCAGCAGTGATTTGGAGGAAATGGATGGCTACACCTTC. This codes for CASSDLEEMDGYTF. The chain couples TRBV6-1 to TRBJ1-2; D unclear. Per germline, CDR1 MNHNS and CDR2 SASEGT. The CDR3 consists of 14 residues. V was clipped by 3 bases and J by 6 bases, with 14 bases between them.